The 29 T cell receptor beta chains below were found in one sample sequenced in a study of blood T cells in healthy people across ages. Primed by a sample-barcoded 5' primer and a J-beta primer mix, a second PCR proceeded for roughly 6 to 12 cycles. TCRdb re-called the 5' RACE reads with MiXCR, one entry per CDR3 protein. The sample yields hundreds of thousands of distinct CDR3 sequences, roughly three fifths seen once. Sequencing was done on a sample of blood. The origin of the receptors is a man in his forties or fifties in good health.

CDR3 sequence: CASSAGAGTGHGYTF. DNA of the CDR3: TGTGCCAGCAGCGCCGGGGCCGGGACAGGGCATGGCTACACCTTC. The chain combines TRBV9 with TRBJ1-2, with 9 bases fitting TRBD1. The CDR3 consists of 15 residues. J gave up 6 bases and V 3 bases, and 9 bases lay outside the gene matches. Germline V gene sequence: CDR1 SGDLS, CDR2 YYNGEE. The full variable domain, rest sourced from reference TRBV9 and TRBJ1-2, is DSGVTQTPKHLITATGQRVTLRCSPRSGDLSVYWYQQSLDQGLQFLIQYYNGEERAKGNILERFSAQQFPDLHSELNLSSLELGDSALYFCASSAGAGTGHGYTFGSGTRLTVV.

The chain is built from TRBV27 and TRBJ2-5; weak D call: TRBD1 (7 bases). The CDR3 is made up of 13 amino acids. V gave up 3 bases and J gave up 5 bases, with 10 bases separating them. Germline loops: CDR1 MNHEY, CDR2 SMNVEV (reference sequence). CDR3 residues: CASSFAGGETQYF. CDR3 nucleotide sequence: TGTGCCAGCAGTTTCGCAGGGGGGGAGACCCAGTACTTC.

As for this clonotype: Since a much larger clone is just one base distant, this may be a read error. The genes are TRBV5-1 and TRBJ2-3; maybe TRBD1 (5 bases). V lost 4 bases to trimming and J lost 5 bases, with 11 bases between them. The CDR3 has 13 residues. Germline values: CDR1 SGHRS, CDR2 YFSETQ. As DNA, the CDR3 is TGCGCCAGCAGCGTGGACAACGGAGATACGCAGTATTTT. Its protein product is CASSVDNGDTQYF.

This sequence joins TRBV7-2 and TRBJ2-6, with TRBD1 matching 8 bases. V dropped 1 base and J dropped 0; count of bases not matched to a gene: 5. This CDR3 spans 18 amino acids. The germline gives CDR1 SGHTA, CDR2 FQGNSA. The CDR3 spells CASSLGQGAGSGANVLTF. The CDR3 DNA sequence: TGTGCCAGCAGCTTAGGCCAGGGGGCCGGCTCTGGGGCCAACGTCCTGACTTTC.

This chain joins TRBV11-2 and TRBJ2-5; D uncertain. The germline V and J ends were trimmed by 1 base and 3 bases, with 12 bases remaining between them. Germline V gene sequence: CDR1 SGHAT, CDR2 FQNNGV. This CDR3 has 15 amino acids. CDR3 DNA sequence: TGTGCCAGCAGCTTAGTTGGCCCCGTGGAAGAGACCCAGTACTTC. It is translated as CASSLVGPVEETQYF.

The table lists this clonotype with a few counts. V is TRBV27 and J is TRBJ1-5, with D perhaps TRBD1 (6 bases). The CDR3 has 15 amino acids. Germline assignment: CDR1 MNHEY and CDR2 SMNVEV (reference sequence). V shed 1 base and J shed 6 bases, with 13 bases lying between them. The chain's CDR3 is CASSLFPGGGQPQHF. The CDR3 coding sequence is TGTGCCAGCAGTTTATTCCCCGGGGGCGGTCAGCCCCAGCATTTT.

The chain carries TRBV12-3 or TRBV12-4 and TRBJ1-2; no reliable D call. The V end was cut by 3 bases, the J end by 5 bases, with 13 bases between. The CDR3 runs to 14 residues. This CDR3 is CASSLGGPVYGYTF. The CDR3 coding sequence is TGTGCCAGCAGTTTGGGAGGTCCCGTGTATGGCTACACCTTC.

The V and J genes are TRBV20-1 and TRBJ1-5, with D perhaps matching TRBD1 (5 bases). Germline V lookup: CDR1 DFQATT, CDR2 SNEGSKA (reference sequence). Trimming stripped 1 base from V and 7 bases from J, with 17 bases between. This CDR3 comprises 15 residues. This CDR3 is CSARAQGVKDQPQHF. In DNA, the CDR3 is TGCAGTGCTAGAGCCCAGGGCGTTAAAGACCAGCCCCAGCATTTT.

In regard to this clonotype: The junction departs from germline at one end; a sequencing error may be responsible. The V call is TRBV7-3, the J call TRBJ2-4, with D unclear. CDR3 length equals 14 residues. Germline V gene data show CDR1 as SGHTA and CDR2 as FQGTGA. The CDR3 region has the DNA TGTACCAGCAGCCTCCCACCTAGGGAAAACATTCAGTACTTC. It yields the protein CTSSLPPRENIQYF.

This chain uses TRBV28 with TRBJ2-3, with a tentative D call TRBD2 (7 bases). Germline CDR1 is MDHEN and CDR2 is SYDVKM. V gave up 6 bases and J gave up 3 bases, with 16 bases separating them. The CDR3 runs 15 residues. The CDR3 sequence: CASSPRGGRTDTQYF. In DNA form, the CDR3 reads TGTGCCAGCAGCCCGAGGGGGGGGAGGACAGATACGCAGTATTTT.

The sample holds a few counts of this clonotype. The chain has TRBV20-1 and TRBJ1-4, with D perhaps TRBD1 (6 bases). Germline CDR1 and CDR2: DFQATT and SNEGSKA (reference sequence). CDR3 length equals 14 residues. V shed 3 bases and J shed 6 bases, with 14 bases lying between them. CDR3 in amino acids: CSASGQGIYEKLFF. CDR3 nucleotides: TGCAGTGCTAGCGGCCAGGGGATATATGAAAAACTGTTTTTT.

The chain is built from TRBV29-1 and TRBJ2-1; 7 nucleotides agree with TRBD1. J lost 7 bases, V lost 7 bases, and 10 bases had no gene match. The CDR3 covers 13 residues. The germline V gene encodes CDR1 SQVTM and CDR2 ANQGSEA. The CDR3 loop is CSGNRGAGNEQFF. In DNA, the CDR3 is TGCAGCGGAAACAGGGGCGCAGGGAATGAGCAGTTCTTC.

J is TRBJ2-1 and V is TRBV7-3; TRBD2 agrees at 13 bases. This CDR3 spans 14 amino acids. V lost 5 bases to trimming and J lost 11 bases; unmatched junction nucleotides: 6. Germline values: CDR1 SGHTA, CDR2 FQGTGA. CDR3 sequence (DNA): TGTGCCAGCAGCCCCGGACTAGCGGGAGCCCAGCAGTTCTTC. It translates to CASSPGLAGAQQFF.

This clonotype has more than one count but fewer than ten. The chain uses TRBV4-3 and TRBJ1-2; TRBD1 agrees at 8 bases. V shed 0 bases and J 4 bases; nucleotides not matched to a gene: 7. The CDR3 contains 16 residues. Germline CDR1 is LGHNA and CDR2 is YSLEER. CDR3 loop: CASSQESNRGFYGYTF. The CDR3 DNA sequence: TGCGCCAGCAGCCAAGAATCGAACAGGGGGTTCTATGGCTACACCTTC.

V and J are TRBV27 and TRBJ2-3, with a possible D match to TRBD1 (5 bases). This CDR3 contains 17 residues. CDR1 is MNHEY, CDR2 SMNVEV, per germline (reference sequence). V dropped 5 bases and J dropped 0 bases, with 18 bases sitting between them. CDR3 sequence: CASSPTPWTTSTDTQYF. In DNA, the CDR3 is TGTGCCAGCAGTCCGACACCCTGGACAACTAGCACAGATACGCAGTATTTT.

This rearrangement joins TRBV6-2 or TRBV6-3 to TRBJ2-1, with 10 bases aligning to TRBD2. The J segment lost 6 bases and the V segment lost 6 bases, leaving 8 bases of the junction unmatched. CDR3 length: 15 residues. CDR1 is MNHEY, CDR2 SVGEGT, per germline. CDR3 region: CASRPGLAAFNEQFF. CDR3 nucleotide sequence: TGTGCCAGCAGACCCGGACTAGCGGCATTCAATGAGCAGTTCTTC.

This clonotype turned up a few times. The genes are TRBV12-3 or TRBV12-4 and TRBJ2-1, with 9 bases fitting TRBD2. The CDR3 runs to 16 residues. With 3 bases clipped from V and 5 bases from J, the junction kept 8 bases outside the gene matches. This CDR3 is CASSFRAGGRNNEQFF. The CDR3 region has the DNA TGTGCCAGCAGTTTTCGGGCGGGGGGGCGGAACAATGAGCAGTTCTTC.

This chain joins TRBV28 and TRBJ2-3; possible D gene TRBD2, 6 bases. Germline lookup yields CDR1 MDHEN and CDR2 SYDVKM. Trimming took off 7 bases at V and 0 bases at J, with 17 bases between the two ends. The CDR3 contains 16 residues. CDR3 loop: CASTTYDGTSTDTQYF. The CDR3 DNA is TGTGCCAGCACCACCTACGATGGGACTAGCACAGATACGCAGTATTTT.

The chain couples TRBV5-1 to TRBJ2-7; no reliable D call. CDR1 and CDR2 from the germline V gene are SGHRS and YFSETQ. CDR3 length equals 14 residues. V was cut by 0 bases and J by 7 bases, with 14 bases left in between. The CDR3 DNA reads TGCGCCAGCAGCTTGGTCCGCGGTCCTCGTGAGCAGTACTTC. It encodes CASSLVRGPREQYF.

This clonotype has more than one count but fewer than ten. The chain's CDR3 is CASSGSRVDEQYF. The DNA of the CDR3 is TGTGCCAGCTCAGGGTCGAGGGTGGACGAGCAGTACTTC. The chain employs TRBV18 and TRBJ2-4; maybe TRBD2 (5 bases). The DNA end is a closer match to TRBJ2-7, so the J assignment may be wrong. Germline-derived CDR1 and CDR2 are KGHSH and LQKENI. This CDR3 comprises 13 residues.

The gene calls are TRBV7-6 and TRBJ2-7; 7 nucleotides line up with TRBD1. The J call may not be correct, given that the DNA end is closer to TRBJ2-5. The length of the CDR3 is 15 residues. The germline V gene encodes CDR1 SGHVS and CDR2 FNYEAQ. The DNA for the CDR3 is TGTGCCAGCAGCTTTAGGGGGCGCTGGGAAGAGACCCAGTACTTC. Its protein is CASSFRGRWEETQYF.

The chain couples TRBV5-1 to TRBJ2-3; D gene unclear. Trimming stripped 0 bases from V and 3 bases from J, with 11 bases between. Germline V gene sequence: CDR1 SGHRS, CDR2 YFSETQ. The CDR3 length is 15 residues. CDR3: CASSLVVTQTDTQYF. The CDR3 nucleotides read TGCGCCAGCAGCTTGGTAGTAACTCAGACAGATACGCAGTATTTT.

This sequence joins TRBV29-1 and TRBJ2-5; 10 positions agree with TRBD2. V trimming: 3 bases; J trimming: 4 bases; junction bases outside the gene matches: 17. The CDR3 loop spans 18 amino acids. Germline V gene lookup returns CDR1 SQVTM and CDR2 ANQGSEA. CDR3 residues: CSVDSSGRGSGSGETQYF. CDR3 nucleotides: TGCAGCGTTGACTCCAGCGGGAGGGGGTCTGGTTCGGGAGAGACCCAGTACTTC. The entire variable domain, with the rest obtained from reference TRBV29-1 and TRBJ2-5, is as follows: SAVISQKPSRDICQRGTSLTIQCQVDSQVTMMFWYRQQPGQSLTLIATANQGSEATYESGFVIDKFPISRPNLTFSTLTVSNMSPEDSSIYLCSVDSSGRGSGSGETQYFGPGTRLLVL.

V usage is TRBV12-3 or TRBV12-4 and J usage is TRBJ2-5; TRBD1 matches 7 bases. Gene TRBJ2-7 matches the end of the DNA better, so the J call may be wrong. CDR3 size: 13 residues. CDR3 DNA: TGTGCCAGCAGTTTATTGACAGGGTCCGAGCAGTACTTC. Protein sequence: CASSLLTGSEQYF.

The table lists this clonotype with a few counts. The gene calls are TRBV25-1 and TRBJ2-3, with TRBD1 as a possible D gene (5 bases). V was shortened by 4 bases and J by 4 bases, with 12 bases between the two germline ends. The germline V gene has CDR1 MGHDK and CDR2 SYGVNS. CDR3 length: 14 amino acids. The CDR3 region is CASSVPTVSDTQYF. The CDR3 DNA reads as TGTGCCAGCAGTGTTCCGACAGTCTCAGATACGCAGTATTTT.

V and J are TRBV28 and TRBJ1-1, with D possibly TRBD1 on 6 matching bases. CDR3 length equals 11 residues. The germline V gene encodes CDR1 MDHEN and CDR2 SYDVKM. Trimming removed 7 bases at V and 10 bases at J, with 13 bases between. The CDR3 bases are TGTGCCAGCACCCTACAGGGAACAGCTTTCTTT. Amino acid sequence: CASTLQGTAFF.

This clonotype appeared many times. The rearrangement links TRBV7-8 to TRBJ2-1; D is uncertain. V lost 2 bases, J lost 5 bases, and 7 bases lay in between. The CDR3 is 13 amino acids. Germline V CDR1 and CDR2: SGHVS, FQNEAQ. The CDR3 sequence is CASSLLRDNEQFF. The CDR3 coding sequence is TGTGCCAGCAGCTTACTCCGGGACAATGAGCAGTTCTTC. The full variable domain, its missing parts supplied by reference TRBV7-8 and TRBJ2-1, is GAGVSQSPRYKVAKRGQDVALRCDPISGHVSLFWYQQALGQGPEFLTYFQNEAQLDKSGLPSDRFFAERPEGSVSTLKIQRTQQEDSAVYLCASSLLRDNEQFFGPGTRLTVL.

The rearrangement joins TRBV24-1 to TRBJ2-3; D is ambiguous. V was cut by 0 bases and J by 9 bases, with 3 bases left in between. There are 11 residues in the CDR3. Germline assignment: CDR1 KGHDR and CDR2 SFDVKD. The CDR3 sequence: CATSDLRTQYF. The CDR3 DNA sequence: TGTGCCACCAGTGATTTGCGGACGCAGTATTTT.

V gene TRBV6-5 combines with J gene TRBJ1-4; D perhaps matches TRBD1 (6 bases). The CDR3 loop spans 14 amino acids. The ends were cut back, 6 bases at V and 8 bases at J, with 16 bases in the middle. From germline, CDR1 is MNHEY and CDR2 SVGAGI. CDR3 in amino acids: CASSLLKGVEKLFF. The CDR3 coding sequence is TGTGCCAGCAGCCTGCTGAAGGGGGTCGAAAAACTGTTTTTT.